The clone carrying this T cell receptor beta chain is medium-sized (0.01 to 0.1%) by frequency. What it binds is unknown. The data are from a study of T cell clusters in autoimmune cytopenias. TRB amplification used approximately 270 ng of peripheral blood genomic DNA. This CDR3 is built from 20 residues. Germline V gene data show CDR1 as ENHRY and CDR2 as SYGVKD. TRB was amplified by touch-down multiplex PCR, primer pools A and B combined. Reanalyzing the multiplex PCR reads, TCRdb keeps one entry per CDR3 protein, without DNA. This sample contains thousands of distinct CDR3 sequences. The study's findings and limits: Exclusive TRB clusters were around 3-fold more numerous in healthy donors than in active autoimmune hepatitis.

The sample consisted of peripheral blood. The chain is built from TRBV10-3 and TRBJ1-1; without DNA, the TCRdb call of TRBD1 cannot be checked. The receptor was derived from a human donor with an autoimmune cytopenia, with autoimmune hepatitis or in good health (not recorded which). The CDR3 protein is CAISAPGQGARLAANTEAFF.